A single sample gave rise to the 21 T cell receptor beta chains below, sequenced in a study of T cell changes during pregnancy in multiple sclerosis. Assay: immunoSEQ multiplex PCR; the TCRdb copy retains only in-frame clones and omits some. The data contain roughly 87,000 clones, roughly 95% of them singletons. This material consisted of peripheral blood, taken in the third trimester of pregnancy. The receptors shown here come from a female donor in good health, enrolled as a control in a pregnancy study.

This chain connects TRBV2 to TRBJ2-7; D perhaps matches TRBD2 (6 bases). Trimming removed 9 bases from V and 4 bases from J, with 16 bases in between. This CDR3 is built from 13 residues. Per the germline V gene, CDR1 is SNHLY and CDR2 is FYNNEI. CDR3 region: CASIGGASYEQYF. In nucleotides, the CDR3 is TGTGCCAGTATCGGGGGAGCGTCGTACGAGCAGTACTTC.

V and J are TRBV28 and TRBJ2-1, with D possibly TRBD2 on 6 matching bases. Germline V gene lookup returns CDR1 MDHEN and CDR2 SYDVKM. The V end was cut by 8 bases, the J end by 0 bases, with 14 bases between. The CDR3 runs 15 residues. The CDR3 sequence: CASFVDGSSYNEQFF. Written as DNA, the CDR3 is TGTGCCAGCTTCGTCGACGGGAGCTCCTACAATGAGCAGTTCTTC.

The chain has TRBV5-1 and TRBJ1-3, with D hard to call. CDR1 and CDR2 from the germline V gene are SGHRS and YFSETQ. This CDR3 has 15 residues. V was pared by 0 bases and J by 0 bases, with 7 bases between. The CDR3 reads CASSLDSNSGNTIYF. In DNA, the CDR3 is TGCGCCAGCAGCTTGGACAGCAACTCTGGAAACACCATATATTTT.

The chain has TRBV28 and TRBJ1-2; 8 bases agree with TRBD1. Germline V lookup: CDR1 MDHEN, CDR2 SYDVKM. The length of the CDR3 is 18 residues. V gave up 7 bases and J gave up 5 bases; unmatched junction bases: 21. This CDR3 reads CASTLVQHLTGDRYGYTF. CDR3 coding DNA: TGTGCCAGCACCCTCGTCCAGCACCTGACAGGGGACCGTTATGGCTACACCTTC.

CDR3 in DNA: TGTGCCAGCAGCTTAGCGGGACTGCAAACCTATGGCTACACCTTC. Amino acid sequence: CASSLAGLQTYGYTF. The chain employs TRBV7-2 and TRBJ1-2, with a weak D call TRBD1 (5 bases). V lost 0 bases, J lost 4 bases, and 12 bases lay in between. The CDR3 spans 15 residues. The germline V gene has CDR1 SGHTA and CDR2 FQGNSA.

V gene TRBV7-2 combines with J gene TRBJ2-1; D unclear. The CDR3 runs to 12 residues. CDR1 and CDR2 from the germline V gene are SGHTA and FQGNSA. Trimming stripped 1 base from V and 5 bases from J, with 3 bases between. CDR3 sequence (DNA): TGTGCCAGCAGCTTAGGTAACAATGAGCAGTTCTTC. Protein sequence: CASSLGNNEQFF. Supplemented by reference TRBV7-2 and TRBJ2-1, the full variable domain reads GAGVSQSPSNKVTEKGKDVELRCDPISGHTALYWYRQSLGQGLEFLIYFQGNSAPDKSGLPSDRFSAERTGGSVSTLTIQRTQQEDSAVYLCASSLGNNEQFFGPGTRLTVL.

This chain links TRBV7-6 with TRBJ2-3, with TRBD2 matching over 11 bases. The V gene end was trimmed by 1 base and the J gene end by 6 bases; junction bases not matched to a gene: 3. Germline V CDR1 and CDR2: SGHVS, FNYEAQ. The length of the CDR3 is 15 residues. CDR3: CASSLGTSGSDTQYF. CDR3 coding DNA: TGTGCCAGCAGCTTAGGGACTAGCGGGTCGGATACGCAGTATTTT.

This chain links TRBV28 with TRBJ1-4; unclear D gene. The CDR3 runs to 11 residues. Germline CDR1 MDHEN, CDR2 SYDVKM. CDR3 region: CAGRAGGELFF. The DNA of the CDR3 is TGTGCTGGCCGGGCCGGCGGGGAACTGTTTTTT. The full variable domain, in which reference TRBV28 and TRBJ1-4 provide the parts outside the CDR3, is DVKVTQSSRYLVKRTGEKVFLECVQDMDHENMFWYRQDPGLGLRLIYFSYDVKMKEKGDIPEGYSVSREKKERFSLILESASTNQTSMYLCAGRAGGELFFGSGTQLSVL.

The rearrangement links TRBV5-1 to TRBJ1-4; TRBD1 matches at 7 bases. The CDR3 has 16 amino acids. With V trimmed by 9 bases and J by 0 bases, 11 bases remained unmatched. Germline CDR1 SGHRS, CDR2 YFSETQ. The CDR3 DNA is TGCGCCACTAGAACCGGGACAGAGACAACTAATGAAAAACTGTTTTTT. Translated, it gives CATRTGTETTNEKLFF.

This chain connects TRBV2 to TRBJ1-6, with TRBD1 identical over 9 bases. From germline, CDR1 is SNHLY and CDR2 FYNNEI. The CDR3 contains 14 residues. After removal of 6 bases from V and 10 bases from J, the junction contained 7 bases not matched to a gene. The CDR3 bases are TGTGCCAGCAGGTCGGGACAGGGCTACTCACCCCTCCACTTT. This gives the protein CASRSGQGYSPLHF.

The V gene is TRBV6-5, the J gene TRBJ2-2, with 7 bases fitting TRBD2. Trimming at V came to 8 bases and at J to 4 bases, leaving 10 bases not matched to a gene. The CDR3 is 15 amino acids. Germline CDR1 MNHEY, CDR2 SVGAGI. CDR3 region: CASSRGGTVTGELFF. In nucleotides, the CDR3 is TGTGCCAGCTCCCGGGGAGGGACCGTCACCGGGGAGCTGTTTTTT.

The genes are TRBV29-1 and TRBJ2-7; 8 positions agree with TRBD1. This CDR3 region has 14 residues. The germline gives CDR1 SQVTM, CDR2 ANQGSEA. Trimming removed 7 bases from V and 2 bases from J; junction bases left unmatched: 10. CDR3 DNA: TGCAGCGCTGGGGAGGACAGGGAACCCTACGAGCAGTACTTC. Translated: CSAGEDREPYEQYF.

V usage is TRBV5-1 and J usage is TRBJ2-2; perhaps TRBD1 as D (5 bases). Between the trimmed V and J ends, which lost 0 bases and 4 bases, there was a span of 7 bases. The CDR3 is made up of 14 amino acids. In germline, CDR1 is SGHRS, CDR2 YFSETQ. CDR3 sequence: CASSLAGATGELFF. The CDR3 DNA follows: TGCGCCAGCAGCTTGGCTGGGGCCACCGGGGAGCTGTTTTTT. The whole variable domain, remainder taken from reference TRBV5-1 and TRBJ2-2, is KAGVTQTPRYLIKTRGQQVTLSCSPISGHRSVSWYQQTPGQGLQFLFEYFSETQRNKGNFPGRFSGRQFSNSRSEMNVSTLELGDSALYLCASSLAGATGELFFGEGSRLTVL.

This clone was observed a few times. The chain uses TRBV7-6 and TRBJ1-3, with TRBD1 identical over 7 bases. Germline V gene lookup returns CDR1 SGHVS and CDR2 FNYEAQ. V lost 5 bases, J lost 2 bases, and 12 bases stayed unmatched. The CDR3 spans 17 residues. In DNA, the CDR3 is TGTGCCAGCAGCCCATACCTAGAGGGGGCGGCTGGAAACACCATATATTTT. It translates to CASSPYLEGAAGNTIYF.

The chain is built from TRBV28 and TRBJ2-7, with D tentatively TRBD1 (6 bases). There are 15 residues in the CDR3. Germline CDR1 is MDHEN and CDR2 is SYDVKM. Trimming shortened V by 10 bases and J by 2 bases, and 21 bases separated the two germline ends. Here the CDR3 DNA reads TGTGCCACCTTTTCCGGGACATTAGGAACCTACGAGCAGTACTTC. It encodes CATFSGTLGTYEQYF.

This sequence joins TRBV7-8 and TRBJ1-5, with no clear D. The CDR3 is 17 amino acids. Trimming cost V 5 bases and J 0 bases, with 17 bases left between them. In germline, CDR1 is SGHVS, CDR2 FQNEAQ. CDR3 coding DNA: TGTGCCAGCAGCCTGCTTAGAGGAGGAGATAGCAATCAGCCCCAGCATTTT. Translation gives CASSLLRGGDSNQPQHF.

This sequence joins TRBV6-5 and TRBJ1-3, with a weak D call TRBD1 (5 bases). The CDR3 loop spans 14 amino acids. V gave up 6 bases and J gave up 0 bases, with 9 bases separating them. Germline CDR1 MNHEY, CDR2 SVGAGI. The CDR3 loop reads CASRFRDSGNTIYF. In DNA, the CDR3 is TGTGCCAGCAGGTTCAGGGACTCTGGAAACACCATATATTTT.

This sequence joins TRBV7-2 and TRBJ2-7, with unresolved D. Germline lookup yields CDR1 SGHTA and CDR2 FQGNSA. This CDR3 is 16 amino acids long. The V end lost 1 base, the J end lost 1 base, and 14 bases lay between the germline ends. The CDR3 loop is CASSLGALQLSYEQYF. In DNA form, the CDR3 reads TGTGCCAGCAGCTTAGGGGCTTTACAGTTGTCCTACGAGCAGTACTTC.

Only one count was recorded for this clone. V usage is TRBV9 and J usage is TRBJ2-7, with 11 bases fitting TRBD2. J gave up 6 bases and V 4 bases, and 12 bases lay outside the gene matches. Germline assignment: CDR1 SGDLS and CDR2 YYNGEE. The CDR3 totals 16 residues. The CDR3 loop is CASSPVTSGSMSEQYF. The CDR3 bases are TGTGCCAGCAGCCCCGTAACTAGCGGGAGTATGAGCGAGCAGTACTTC.

The rearrangement joins TRBV28 to TRBJ2-3, with a weak D call TRBD2 (6 bases). CDR1 MDHEN and CDR2 SYDVKM come from the germline V gene. Between the trimmed V and J ends, which lost 3 bases and 0 bases, there was a span of 13 bases. The CDR3 runs 16 residues. The CDR3 region is CASSFSGGASTDTQYF. The CDR3 nucleotides are TGTGCCAGCAGTTTTTCCGGCGGGGCTAGCACAGATACGCAGTATTTT.

V is TRBV27 and J is TRBJ2-7; 13 bases agree with TRBD2. The CDR3 has 19 residues. The germline V gene has CDR1 MNHEY and CDR2 SMNVEV (reference sequence). Trimming took 5 bases from V and 2 from J; bases not matched to a gene: 15. The CDR3: CASSNLGLAGEFFTYEQYF. CDR3 coding DNA: TGTGCCAGCAGTAATCTAGGACTAGCGGGAGAGTTTTTTACCTACGAGCAGTACTTC.